These 30 T cell receptor beta chains were all obtained from the same sample, sequenced in a study of blood T cells in healthy people across ages. A second about 7 to 11 cycle PCR used barcoded and J-beta primers. TCRdb reprocessed the 5' RACE reads via MiXCR and lists one record per CDR3 protein. The table lists some 1,000,000 distinct CDR3 sequences, approximately 25% of them singletons. This sample was also put to use in a study of T cells of mothers and their children.

Sequencing was done on a sample of blood. These receptors all come from a girl aged 2 to 9 in good health.

The chain couples TRBV6-5 to TRBJ2-2, with 10 bases that match TRBD2. The germline gives CDR1 MNHEY, CDR2 SVGAGI. The CDR3 length is 14 residues. Trimming cost V 5 bases and J 7 bases; bases outside gene matches: 4. For the CDR3, the DNA is TGTGCCAGCAGTACAGCGGGAGGGGTCGGGGAGCTGTTTTTT. It yields the protein CASSTAGGVGELFF.

Only a few counts were recorded for this clonotype. The chain employs TRBV6-5 and TRBJ2-5; D is unresolved. The J call could be wrong; TRBJ2-7 is a better fit for the DNA end. The CDR3 runs to 14 residues. The germline V gene has CDR1 MNHEY and CDR2 SVGAGI. This CDR3 reads CASSYQANSYEQYF. CDR3 nucleotides: TGTGCCAGCAGTTACCAAGCGAACTCCTACGAGCAGTACTTC.

This rearrangement joins TRBV4-3 to TRBJ1-3; possible D gene TRBD1, 5 bases. V was pared by 0 bases and J by 2 bases, with 20 bases between. CDR1 LGHNA and CDR2 YSLEER come from the germline V gene. The CDR3 is 19 amino acids. The CDR3 nucleotides are TGCGCCAGCAGCCAAGAAACATCGGGACCTTACTACCCTGGAAACACCATATATTTT. Encoded protein: CASSQETSGPYYPGNTIYF.

The genes are TRBV12-3 or TRBV12-4 and TRBJ2-3; a weak D match, TRBD2 (6 bases). Trimming left V 0 bases short and J 5 bases short, with 6 bases between. This CDR3 has 13 residues. CDR3 sequence reads: CASSLAREDTQYF. The CDR3 DNA follows: TGTGCCAGCAGTTTAGCGCGGGAAGATACGCAGTATTTT.

There are a few counts of this clonotype. This sequence joins TRBV20-1 and TRBJ2-1; the match to TRBD1 covers 7 bases. Germline CDR1 reads DFQATT; CDR2 reads SNEGSKA (reference sequence). Germline trimming cut 6 bases from V and 5 bases from J; bases unmatched to any gene: 16. The CDR3 spans 16 residues. The CDR3 region has the DNA TGCAGTGCCAATCCCCAACAGGGGTGGCCCGACAATGAGCAGTTCTTC. It translates to CSANPQQGWPDNEQFF.

The chain carries TRBV7-8 and TRBJ2-5, with 9 nucleotides matching TRBD1. TRBJ2-7 explains the end of the DNA better; the J call may be wrong. Germline assignment: CDR1 SGHVS and CDR2 FQNEAQ. CDR3 length equals 16 residues. Here the CDR3 reads CASSLAGQGPTYEQYF. For the CDR3, the DNA is TGTGCCAGCAGCTTAGCGGGACAGGGCCCTACCTACGAGCAGTACTTC.

The gene calls are TRBV29-1 and TRBJ2-3, with 9 bases lining up with TRBD2. Trimming removed 3 bases from V and 2 bases from J; junction bases left unmatched: 3. Germline V lookup: CDR1 SQVTM, CDR2 ANQGSEA. This CDR3 is built from 14 residues. CDR3 DNA sequence: TGCAGCGTTGACCCTAGCGGGACCACAGATACGCAGTATTTT. It is translated as CSVDPSGTTDTQYF.

On this clonotype itself: At one of its ends the junction is not consistent with the germline gene, which may arise from a read error. The chain has TRBV7-2 and TRBJ2-5, with D perhaps TRBD1 or TRBD2 (5 bases each). This CDR3 has 13 residues. CDR1 and CDR2 (germline): SGHTA, FQGNSA. CDR3 DNA sequence: TGTGCCAGCAGCTTAGCCCTTGTCGGGACCCGGTACTTC. Protein sequence: CASSLALVGTRYF.

The gene calls are TRBV20-1 and TRBJ1-4; D is undetermined. V was cut by 6 bases and J by 8 bases, with 16 bases left in between. This CDR3 is 13 amino acids long. Germline V CDR1 and CDR2: DFQATT, SNEGSKA (reference sequence). Written as DNA, the CDR3 is TGCAGTGCGAGGCTTGAGGCCGTCGAAAAACTGTTTTTT. It specifies CSARLEAVEKLFF.

Notes on this clonotype: Germline is not matched at one junction end, which may reflect a read error. The chain joins TRBV6-1 to TRBJ1-4; no reliable D call. The CDR3 covers 14 residues. Germline-derived CDR1 and CDR2 are MNHNS and SASEGT. The CDR3 nucleotides read TGTGCCAGCAGCTTAGACGCCCCTAATGAAAAACTGTTCTTT. Protein: CASSLDAPNEKLFF.

The V gene is TRBV7-2, the J gene TRBJ2-5; 8 bases fit TRBD1. The J call is in doubt because the DNA end fits TRBJ2-7 better. The germline V gene has CDR1 SGHTA and CDR2 FQGNSA. The CDR3 covers 15 residues. The CDR3 spells CASSYADRVGYEQYF. In DNA, the CDR3 is TGTGCCAGCAGCTACGCGGACAGGGTTGGCTACGAGCAGTACTTC.

V is TRBV6-5 and J is TRBJ2-7; D gene unclear. Per the germline V gene, CDR1 is MNHEY and CDR2 is SVGAGI. The CDR3 totals 12 residues. Trimming stripped 8 bases from V and 3 bases from J, with 11 bases between. Written as DNA, the CDR3 is TGTGCCAGCGCAACCTTGAACTACGAGCAGTACTTC. It codes for CASATLNYEQYF.

This clonotype was detected a few times. V and J are TRBV6-4 and TRBJ2-1, with D possibly being TRBD2 (5 bases). V was shortened by 3 bases and J by 3 bases, with 12 bases between the two germline ends. The CDR3 covers 15 residues. Germline CDR1 MRHNA, CDR2 SNTAGT. CDR3 region: CASSEAFGDYNEQFF. The CDR3 DNA sequence: TGTGCCAGCAGTGAAGCGTTCGGGGACTACAATGAGCAGTTCTTC.

This clonotype was observed a few times. The rearrangement uses TRBV6-2 or TRBV6-3 and TRBJ2-1; weak D call: TRBD2 (7 bases). V was clipped by 2 bases and J by 8 bases, with 19 bases between them. Germline V gene lookup returns CDR1 MNHEY and CDR2 SVGEGT. The CDR3 is made up of 16 amino acids. The CDR3 spells CASSYGAGASLYEQFF. DNA of the CDR3: TGTGCCAGCAGTTACGGGGCGGGGGCGTCGCTTTATGAGCAGTTCTTC.

This rearrangement joins TRBV3-1 to TRBJ2-5; D is unresolved. Trimming cost V 0 bases and J 5 bases, with 7 bases left between them. Germline assignment: CDR1 LGHDT and CDR2 YNNKEL (reference sequence). The CDR3 spans 13 residues. The CDR3 spells CASSQDSWETQYF. The CDR3 nucleotides are TGTGCCAGCAGCCAAGATTCGTGGGAGACCCAGTACTTC.

V is TRBV7-9 and J is TRBJ2-3; D may correspond to TRBD1 or TRBD2 (5 bases each). The V gene lost 0 bases and the J gene lost 2 bases, with 15 bases spanning the gap. The CDR3 is 17 amino acids. Germline V gene lookup returns CDR1 SEHNR and CDR2 FQNEAQ (reference sequence). The CDR3 sequence: CASSLAFTGTLTDTQYF. The CDR3 DNA follows: TGTGCCAGCAGCTTAGCATTTACCGGGACCCTCACAGATACGCAGTATTTT.

The chain uses TRBV7-9 and TRBJ2-1; a weak D match, TRBD1 (6 bases). The assigned J gene may be wrong: the sequence end matches TRBJ2-7 better. Germline-derived CDR1 and CDR2 are SEHNR and FQNEAQ (reference sequence). The CDR3 length is 15 residues. As DNA, the CDR3 is TGTGCCAGCAGCCAAAGGGGGACCCCGGCCTACGAGCAGTACTTC. This translates into CASSQRGTPAYEQYF.

V gene TRBV29-1 combines with J gene TRBJ2-7, with TRBD1 matching over 8 bases. This CDR3 region has 12 residues. The germline V gene encodes CDR1 SQVTM and CDR2 ANQGSEA. V dropped 3 bases and J dropped 6; count of bases not matched to a gene: 4. Here the CDR3 reads CSVEITGGEQYF. The CDR3 DNA reads as TGCAGCGTTGAGATAACAGGGGGCGAGCAGTACTTC.

This clonotype was counted a few times. The rearrangement joins TRBV5-1 to TRBJ2-7; 12 bases fit TRBD1. V shed 4 bases and J 5 bases; nucleotides not matched to a gene: 4. Germline V gene sequence: CDR1 SGHRS, CDR2 YFSETQ. The CDR3 runs to 14 residues. CDR3 region: CASSGGQGADEQYF. The CDR3 DNA reads as TGCGCCAGCAGCGGGGGACAGGGGGCGGACGAGCAGTACTTC.

This clonotype was recorded a few times. The chain recombines TRBV5-6 with TRBJ2-5; a possible D gene is TRBD2 (5 bases). CDR1 is SGHDT and CDR2 is YYEEEE in the germline V gene. Trimming took 0 bases from V and 2 from J, leaving 11 bases between them. This CDR3 comprises 15 residues. CDR3 DNA: TGTGCCAGCAGCTTGGTATTCCCGGGACAAGAGACCCAGTACTTC. Translated, it gives CASSLVFPGQETQYF.

This clonotype turned up a few times. The CDR3 region is CASSPRAGGPGEQYF. The CDR3 DNA reads TGCGCCAGCAGCCCAAGAGCGGGAGGGCCGGGGGAGCAGTACTTC. This chain links TRBV5-1 with TRBJ2-5; 10 nucleotides line up with TRBD2. After removal of 4 bases from V and 11 bases from J, the junction contained 14 bases not matched to a gene. This CDR3 spans 15 amino acids. Germline loops: CDR1 SGHRS, CDR2 YFSETQ.

This clonotype was recorded a few times. V and J are TRBV28 and TRBJ1-5; possibly TRBD1 for D (6 bases). The V end lost 3 bases, the J end lost 7 bases, and 10 bases lay between the germline ends. Germline V gene lookup returns CDR1 MDHEN and CDR2 SYDVKM. This CDR3 comprises 13 residues. CDR3 sequence: CASSFQGYQPQHF. CDR3 nucleotide sequence: TGTGCCAGCAGTTTTCAGGGGTACCAGCCCCAGCATTTT.

In this sample, this clonotype turned up a few times. The genes are TRBV28 and TRBJ2-3, with 7 bases identical to TRBD2. This CDR3 spans 13 amino acids. Germline V gives CDR1 MDHEN, CDR2 SYDVKM. V lost 7 bases and J lost 2; bases outside the gene matches: 3. CDR3 nucleotide sequence: TGTGCCAGCATGACTAGCCTCACAGATACGCAGTATTTT. Translated: CASMTSLTDTQYF.

This clonotype was observed many times. The V call is TRBV4-2, the J call TRBJ2-5, with 8 positions matching TRBD1. The CDR3 length is 15 residues. Germline CDR1 reads LGHNA; CDR2 reads YNFKEQ. V shed 4 bases, J shed 3 bases, and the junction held 7 bases outside the gene matches. The CDR3: CASSRGPGQEETQYF. CDR3 coding DNA: TGTGCCAGCAGCCGAGGTCCGGGACAGGAAGAGACCCAGTACTTC.

CDR3 nucleotides: TGTGCCAGCAGCTTAAGTAGCGGGGGGTACTACGAGCAGTACTTC. Translation gives CASSLSSGGYYEQYF. The gene calls are TRBV7-2 and TRBJ2-5, with 10 bases matching TRBD2. The better agreement between TRBJ2-7 and the DNA end casts doubt on the J call. Germline V lookup: CDR1 SGHTA, CDR2 FQGNSA. This CDR3 region has 15 residues.

This clonotype has only a few counts. CDR3 DNA: TGTGCCAGCAGACGGGAGACAGCCACTGAAGCTTTCTTT. Protein product: CASRRETATEAFF. The chain couples TRBV7-9 to TRBJ1-1; D perhaps matches TRBD1 (5 bases). The V gene lost 6 bases and the J gene lost 4 bases, with 12 bases spanning the gap. The CDR3 extends over 13 amino acids. CDR1 is SEHNR, CDR2 FQNEAQ, per germline (reference sequence).

This clonotype was picked up many times. This chain connects TRBV7-2 to TRBJ2-5, with a tentative D call TRBD2 (6 bases). Looked up from germline, CDR1 is SGHTA and CDR2 is FQGNSA. The CDR3 sequence is 14 residues long. Trimming pared 1 base from V and 1 base from J, leaving 7 bases between. The CDR3 sequence: CASSLGRVQETQYF. CDR3 in DNA: TGTGCCAGCAGCTTAGGGAGGGTCCAAGAGACCCAGTACTTC.

The V and J genes are TRBV11-2 and TRBJ2-2; a possible D gene is TRBD2 (6 bases). Germline CDR1 and CDR2: SGHAT and FQNNGV. The V end lost 3 bases, the J end lost 4 bases, and 15 bases lay between the germline ends. The CDR3 covers 16 residues. CDR3 in amino acids: CASSFIFSGPTGELFF. CDR3 coding DNA: TGTGCCAGCAGCTTCATTTTTAGCGGACCCACCGGGGAGCTGTTTTTT.

The chain couples TRBV5-4 to TRBJ2-1, with D perhaps TRBD1 or TRBD2 (5 bases each). There are 15 residues in the CDR3. Trimming shortened V by 1 base and J by 8 bases, and 16 bases separated the two germline ends. The germline gives CDR1 SGHNT, CDR2 YYREEE (reference sequence). The CDR3 coding sequence is TGTGCCAGCAGCTTGAAGGGGTTGGGTAGCGATGAGCAGTTCTTC. This sequence encodes CASSLKGLGSDEQFF.

This chain links TRBV29-1 with TRBJ2-3; possibly TRBD1 for D (5 bases). CDR1 SQVTM and CDR2 ANQGSEA come from the germline V gene. V lost 3 bases and J lost 5, with 12 bases in between. This CDR3 comprises 13 residues. The DNA of the CDR3 is TGCAGCGTTGAGGGCAGGGTAAGAGATACGCAGTATTTT. Its translation: CSVEGRVRDTQYF.